Listed here are 8 T cell receptor beta chains from one sample, sequenced in a study of CD8 T cells in ankylosing spondylitis. TCRdb re-called the 5' RACE reads with MiXCR, one entry per CDR3 protein. The sample comprises 180,000 or so distinct CDR3 sequences, around 10% of which are singletons, and about 28% rests with the top ten. Sequencing was performed on blood, either unsorted or a sorted T cell fraction (not recorded which). The receptors originated from a male donor with ankylosing spondylitis or in good health (not recorded which).

On this clonotype: Germline and junction disagree at one end, which may indicate a read error. The rearrangement uses TRBV20-1 and TRBJ2-5; 9 nucleotides align to TRBD2. The CDR3 spans 15 residues. Germline-derived CDR1 and CDR2 are DFQATT and SNEGSKA (reference sequence). The CDR3 reads CCASTGGGAQETQYF. The CDR3 DNA reads as TGCTGTGCTAGTACGGGCGGGGGGGCTCAAGAGACCCAGTACTTC.

This clonotype was counted at least ten times. The rearrangement uses TRBV20-1 and TRBJ1-1, with D tentatively TRBD1 (5 bases). V gave up 3 bases and J gave up 1 base, with 12 bases separating them. CDR1 and CDR2 (germline): DFQATT, SNEGSKA (reference sequence). The CDR3 covers 14 residues. This CDR3 is CSASEGWSNTEAFF. The CDR3 region has the DNA TGCAGTGCTAGCGAGGGGTGGTCGAACACTGAAGCTTTCTTT.

The sample holds many counts of this clonotype. The V and J genes are TRBV18 and TRBJ2-3; the D gene is possibly TRBD1 (6 bases). This CDR3 has 14 amino acids. V dropped 6 bases and J dropped 2 bases, with 12 bases sitting between them. Germline CDR1 reads KGHSH; CDR2 reads LQKENI. The CDR3: CASSLGQFTDTQYF. CDR3 sequence (DNA): TGTGCCAGCTCGCTTGGACAGTTCACAGATACGCAGTATTTT.

This clonotype has a count of ten or more. The V and J genes are TRBV7-8 and TRBJ2-1; 10 nucleotides match TRBD2. The CDR3 spans 18 residues. Trimming cost V 1 base and J 6 bases; bases outside gene matches: 12. CDR1 is SGHVS and CDR2 is FQNEAQ in the germline V gene. The CDR3: CASSLGVPSSGRVNEQFF. The CDR3, as DNA: TGTGCCAGCAGCTTAGGGGTGCCTTCTAGCGGGAGAGTCAATGAGCAGTTCTTC.

The table lists this clonotype with many counts. V and J are TRBV2 and TRBJ2-3, with 7 bases identical to TRBD1. Germline V gene data show CDR1 as SNHLY and CDR2 as FYNNEI. The length of the CDR3 is 14 residues. Germline trimming cut 6 bases from V and 3 bases from J; bases unmatched to any gene: 6. CDR3 coding DNA: TGTGCCAGCAGACCCGGGACAGAGACAGATACGCAGTATTTT. The encoded protein is CASRPGTETDTQYF.

This clonotype was recorded at least ten times. This chain uses TRBV24-1 with TRBJ1-5; the D is unclear. The germline gives CDR1 KGHDR, CDR2 SFDVKD. This CDR3 has 16 amino acids. Deletions cut 4 bases from V and 5 bases from J, with 17 bases between. Here the CDR3 DNA reads TGTGCCACCAGTGACTCCCTGGCCAGTTACGATCAGCCCCAGCATTTT. This encodes CATSDSLASYDQPQHF.

This clonotype has a count of ten or more. V and J are TRBV12-3 or TRBV12-4 and TRBJ1-2; D ambiguous. Trimming took off 4 bases at V and 7 bases at J, with 13 bases between the two ends. The CDR3 spans 13 residues. The CDR3 loop reads CASSSGGPSGYTF. CDR3 coding DNA: TGTGCCAGCAGTTCCGGAGGGCCGAGTGGCTACACCTTC.

Comments on this clonotype: This may be a read error: a much more frequent sequence differs by one nucleotide. This chain uses TRBV20-1 with TRBJ2-2, with 8 bases that match TRBD1. Germline values: CDR1 DFQATT, CDR2 SNEGSKA (reference sequence). The CDR3 contains 14 residues. The DNA for the CDR3 is TGCAGTGCCGGACAGGGTACGAACACCGCGGAGCTGTTTTTT. Protein product: CSAGQGTNTAELFF.